Shown below are 10 T cell receptor beta chains from a single sample sequenced in a study of blood T cell repertoires in COVID-19. This table comes from immunoSEQ multiplex PCR, and its TCRdb copy is limited to in-frame clones, with some not included. The sample includes some 180,000 clones, around nine tenths of them seen just once. The specimen sequenced was peripheral blood. These TCRs come from a man in his fifties with COVID-19, enrolled during active disease.

The rearrangement joins TRBV7-6 to TRBJ2-3, with a weak D call TRBD2 (6 bases). The CDR3 is 13 residues long. Germline CDR1 reads SGHVS; CDR2 reads FNYEAQ. Trimming cost V 3 bases and J 7 bases, with 11 bases left between them. The DNA for the CDR3 is TGTGCCAGCAGCTTCCAAGCGGGTAATACGCAGTATTTT. As protein: CASSFQAGNTQYF.

This chain links TRBV18 with TRBJ2-1, with TRBD1 as a possible D gene (6 bases). V gave up 1 base and J gave up 7 bases, with 14 bases separating them. The CDR3 contains 15 residues. In germline, CDR1 is KGHSH, CDR2 LQKENI. CDR3 DNA sequence: TGTGCCAGCTCACCACAGGACAGCCCCGGGAATGAGCAGTTCTTC. Encoded protein: CASSPQDSPGNEQFF.

The rearrangement uses TRBV2 and TRBJ1-4; D is perhaps TRBD1 (6 bases). This CDR3 comprises 15 residues. Trimming took off 5 bases at V and 2 bases at J, with 12 bases between the two ends. Germline V gene data show CDR1 as SNHLY and CDR2 as FYNNEI. This CDR3 reads CASSKDRPTNEKLFF. In DNA form, the CDR3 reads TGTGCCAGCAGTAAAGACAGGCCCACTAATGAAAAACTGTTTTTT.

The chain employs TRBV19 and TRBJ2-1, with D unclear. This CDR3 region has 11 residues. The germline gives CDR1 LNHDA, CDR2 SQIVND (reference sequence). The V and J ends lost 3 bases and 6 bases respectively, with 3 bases between them. CDR3 amino acids: CASSMANEQFF. DNA for the CDR3: TGTGCCAGTAGTATGGCCAATGAGCAGTTCTTC.

The chain combines TRBV9 with TRBJ1-2, with 9 bases identical to TRBD1. CDR1 SGDLS and CDR2 YYNGEE come from the germline V gene. This CDR3 comprises 14 residues. V trimming: 3 bases; J trimming: 4 bases; junction bases outside the gene matches: 4. In nucleotides, the CDR3 is TGTGCCAGCAGCGACGGGACAGGGTCCTATGGCTACACCTTC. This sequence encodes CASSDGTGSYGYTF.

V and J are TRBV5-1 and TRBJ1-2; 11 positions agree with TRBD1. V gave up 3 bases and J gave up 5 bases; unmatched junction bases: 6. The germline V gene encodes CDR1 SGHRS and CDR2 YFSETQ. The CDR3 is made up of 15 amino acids. The CDR3 loop reads CASSSGTGGLYGYTF. The DNA for the CDR3 is TGCGCCAGCAGCTCAGGGACAGGGGGATTATATGGCTACACCTTC.

This rearrangement joins TRBV7-3 to TRBJ2-1; 10 nucleotides align to TRBD2. Germline loops: CDR1 SGHTA, CDR2 FQGTGA. V was pared by 5 bases and J by 4 bases, with 8 bases of the junction left unmatched. The CDR3 runs to 16 residues. DNA for the CDR3: TGTGCCAGCAGCACCAAAGCTAGCGGGGGATACAATGAGCAGTTCTTC. It codes for CASSTKASGGYNEQFF.

V and J are TRBV27 and TRBJ2-3; possibly TRBD2 for D (5 bases). V lost 2 bases, J lost 1 base, and 10 bases lay in between. CDR1 and CDR2 (germline): MNHEY, SMNVEV (reference sequence). The CDR3 totals 15 residues. The CDR3 reads CASSLGAAGTDTQYF. The CDR3 bases are TGTGCCAGCAGTTTAGGAGCGGCGGGCACAGATACGCAGTATTTT.

The genes are TRBV20-1 and TRBJ2-7; D is perhaps TRBD2 (7 bases). This CDR3 spans 14 amino acids. V was cut by 3 bases and J by 1 base, with 13 bases left in between. The germline V gene encodes CDR1 DFQATT and CDR2 SNEGSKA (reference sequence). CDR3 sequence reads: CSASSGGPSYEQYF. The DNA for the CDR3 is TGCAGTGCTAGTTCCGGGGGGCCGTCCTACGAGCAGTACTTC.

This clone was counted between two and nine times. The CDR3 DNA reads TGTGCCAGCAGCTCACTAGCGGGAGGGATCACCGGGGAGCTGTTTTTT. This codes for CASSSLAGGITGELFF. This sequence joins TRBV11-2 and TRBJ2-2; 13 nucleotides agree with TRBD2. Germline V gene lookup returns CDR1 SGHAT and CDR2 FQNNGV. J gave up 4 bases and V 4 bases, and 3 bases lay outside the gene matches. The CDR3 loop spans 16 amino acids. Drawing the rest from reference TRBV11-2 and TRBJ2-2, the complete variable domain is EAGVAQSPRYKIIEKRQSVAFWCNPISGHATLYWYQQILGQGPKLLIQFQNNGVVDDSQLPKDRFSAERLKGVDSTLKIQPAKLEDSAVYLCASSSLAGGITGELFFGEGSRLTVL.